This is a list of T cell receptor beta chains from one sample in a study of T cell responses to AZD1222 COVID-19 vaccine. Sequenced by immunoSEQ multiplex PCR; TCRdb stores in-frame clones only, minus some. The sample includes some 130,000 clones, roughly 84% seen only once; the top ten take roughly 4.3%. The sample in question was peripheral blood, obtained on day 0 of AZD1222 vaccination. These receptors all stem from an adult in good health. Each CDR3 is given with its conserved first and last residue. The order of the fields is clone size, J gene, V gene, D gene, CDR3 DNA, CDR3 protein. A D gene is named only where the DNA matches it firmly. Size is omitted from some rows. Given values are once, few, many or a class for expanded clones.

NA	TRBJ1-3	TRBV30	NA	TGTGCCTGCCCAGGGGACTCTGGAAACACCATATATTTT	CACPGDSGNTIYF
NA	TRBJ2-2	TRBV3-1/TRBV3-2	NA	TGTGCCAGCAGCCAAGAGGTCATAAGGTACACCGGGGAGCTGTTTTTT	CASSQEVIRYTGELFF
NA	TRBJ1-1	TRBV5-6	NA	TGTGCCAGCAGCTTCCAGGGTTCGGTCACTGAAGCTTTCTTT	CASSFQGSVTEAFF
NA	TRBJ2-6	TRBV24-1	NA	TGTGCCACCAGTGATATCCCCCGGCCTTCTGGGGCCAACGTCCTGACTTTC	CATSDIPRPSGANVLTF
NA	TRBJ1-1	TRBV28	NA	TGTGCCAGCAGTTTAATCCGTGGAGGGGCGAACACTGAAGCTTTCTTT	CASSLIRGGANTEAFF
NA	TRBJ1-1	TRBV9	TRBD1	TGTGCCAGCAGCGGGACAGGAGGCACTGAAGCTTTCTTT	CASSGTGGTEAFF
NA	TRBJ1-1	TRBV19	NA	TGTGCCAGTAGTCCCATGACACGGGACTTCAACACTGAAGCTTTCTTT	CASSPMTRDFNTEAFF
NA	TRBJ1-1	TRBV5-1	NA	TGCGCCAGCAGCCCCGGGGGGGCGGGGAACACTGAAGCTTTCTTT	CASSPGGAGNTEAFF
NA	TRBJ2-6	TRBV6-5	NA	TGTGCCAGCAATTTGGGGGCAGCTGGGGCCAACGTCCTGACTTTC	CASNLGAAGANVLTF
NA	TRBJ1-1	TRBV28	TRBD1	TGTGCCAGCAGCATCTTCGGACAGGGTTTAAACACTGAAGCTTTCTTT	CASSIFGQGLNTEAFF
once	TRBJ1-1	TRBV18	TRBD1	TGTGCCAGCTCACGAGGGACAGGGGGCTTGAACACTGAAGCTTTCTTT	CASSRGTGGLNTEAFF
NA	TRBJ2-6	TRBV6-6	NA	TGTGCCATCCTACAGGGTGGGGCCAACGTCCTGACTTTC	CAILQGGANVLTF
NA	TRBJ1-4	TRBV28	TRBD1	TGTGCCAGCAGTTTATTTCGTTTACAGGGGGACGGTGAAAAACTGTTTTTT	CASSLFRLQGDGEKLFF
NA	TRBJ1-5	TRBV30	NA	TGTGCCTGGGGAGGGCCGAGGAGCAATCAGCCCCAGCATTTT	CAWGGPRSNQPQHF
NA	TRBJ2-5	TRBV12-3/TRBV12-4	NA	TGTGCCAGCAGTTCAAGGGAGACCCAGTACTTC	CASSSRETQYF
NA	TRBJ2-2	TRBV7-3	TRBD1	TGTGCCAGCAGCGCGGACAGGAGTCTCACCGGGGAGCTGTTTTTT	CASSADRSLTGELFF
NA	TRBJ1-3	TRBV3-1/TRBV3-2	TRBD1	TGTGCCAGCAGCCATAATACAGGGGCTGGAAACACCATATATTTT	CASSHNTGAGNTIYF
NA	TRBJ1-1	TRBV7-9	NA	TGTGCCAGCAGCTTAGGGGAAGCGAACACTGAAGCTTTCTTT	CASSLGEANTEAFF
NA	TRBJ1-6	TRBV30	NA	TGTGCCTGGAGTGTGGCTTATAACTCACCCCTCCACTTT	CAWSVAYNSPLHF
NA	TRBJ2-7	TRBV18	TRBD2	TGTGCCAGCTCACCACCGATATCGGGACTAGTAATCGAGCAGTACTTC	CASSPPISGLVIEQYF
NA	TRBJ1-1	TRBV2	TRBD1	TGTGCCAGCGGGATAATACAGGGGGAAGCTTTCTTT	CASGIIQGEAFF
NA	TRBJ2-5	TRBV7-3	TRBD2	TGTGCCAGCAGCTTAAGGACTAGCGGGGGGGATCCGAAGACCCAGTACTTC	CASSLRTSGGDPKTQYF
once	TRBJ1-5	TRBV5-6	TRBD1	TGTGCCAGCAGCTTGGCGCCAGGGGGCTTGGGGGATCAGCCCCAGCATTTT	CASSLAPGGLGDQPQHF
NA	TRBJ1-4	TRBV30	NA	TGTGCCTGGAGTGGGAGGCCCGGGACGGCGAATGAAAAACTGTTTTTT	CAWSGRPGTANEKLFF
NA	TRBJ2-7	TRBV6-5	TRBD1	TGTGCCAGCAGGACAGGGCTAGCCTACGAGCAGTACTTC	CASRTGLAYEQYF
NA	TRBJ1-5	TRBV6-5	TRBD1	TGTGCCACCAAAGCCGGGACAGACAATCAGCCCCAGCATTTT	CATKAGTDNQPQHF
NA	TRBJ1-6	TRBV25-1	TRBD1	TGTGCCAGCAGTTTTCAAGACAGGGATAATTCACCCCTCCACTTT	CASSFQDRDNSPLHF
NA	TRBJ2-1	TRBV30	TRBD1	TGTGCCTGGAGTGTAGGGGGCGCCCTCTCCTACAATGAGCAGTTCTTC	CAWSVGGALSYNEQFF
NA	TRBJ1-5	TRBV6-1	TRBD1	TGTGCCAGCAGTGAAGTAGGGGGCATCTGGGGACGGAGCGATGATCAGCCCCAGCATTTT	CASSEVGGIWGRSDDQPQHF
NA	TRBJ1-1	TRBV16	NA	TGTGCCAGCAGCCAATCAAGAACAGGGAGGACTGAAGCTTTCTTT	CASSQSRTGRTEAFF
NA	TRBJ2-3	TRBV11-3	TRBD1	TGTGCCAGCAGCCCCGGACAGGGTCTCGCAGATACGCAGTATTTT	CASSPGQGLADTQYF
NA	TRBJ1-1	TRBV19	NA	TGTGCCAGTAGCTTTCCTGGACAGAACACTGAAGCTTTCTTT	CASSFPGQNTEAFF
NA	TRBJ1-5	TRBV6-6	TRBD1	TGTGCCAGCAACGCCGGGACAGCGGACAATCAGCCCCAGCATTTT	CASNAGTADNQPQHF
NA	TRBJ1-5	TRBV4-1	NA	TGCGCCAGCAGCCAAGAGGGTCTGGGCAATCAGCCCCAGCATTTT	CASSQEGLGNQPQHF
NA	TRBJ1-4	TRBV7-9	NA	TGTGCCAGCAGTCGCGGACAGTCAACTAATGAAAAACTGTTTTTT	CASSRGQSTNEKLFF
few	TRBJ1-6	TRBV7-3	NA	TGTGCCAGCAGCCTCAGGGAGCGGAGTTCACCCCTCCACTTT	CASSLRERSSPLHF
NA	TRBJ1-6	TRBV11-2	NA	TGTGCCAGCAGTAGGGAGGGTAATTCACCCCTCCACTTT	CASSREGNSPLHF
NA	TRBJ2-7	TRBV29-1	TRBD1	TGCAGCGGGCGGACAGGATCTTCCTACGAGCAGTACTTC	CSGRTGSSYEQYF
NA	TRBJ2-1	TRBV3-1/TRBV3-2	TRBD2	TGTGCCAGCAGCTCCCGACTAGCGGGGGGGCCTTTTAGCTCCTACAATGAGCAGTTCTTC	CASSSRLAGGPFSSYNEQFF
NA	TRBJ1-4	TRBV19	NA	TGTGCCAGTAGTGGGGCAGTTAATGAAAAACTGTTTTTT	CASSGAVNEKLFF
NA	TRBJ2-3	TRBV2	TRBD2	TGTGCCAGCAGTGAAGGGTGGACTAGCGGGGGCTTCACAGATACGCAGTATTTT	CASSEGWTSGGFTDTQYF